The clone carrying this T cell receptor (beta chain) has a handful of counts. Per germline, CDR1 MNHEY and CDR2 SVGAGI. V was pared by 5 bases and J by 5 bases, with 6 bases between. The CDR3 has 12 amino acids. A single record per CDR3 protein comes from TCRdb applying MiXCR to the 5' RACE reads. In the table there are around 80,000 distinct CDR3 sequences, roughly 13% of which are singletons. The data stem from a study of T-cell memory formation after mild COVID-19. The sequence was obtained from a man younger than 30 who had mild COVID-19 (a few samples of this study predate the infection). Cell type and time point are not known. The source material was PBMCs or a T cell subset sorted from them (not recorded which). The genes are TRBV6-5 and TRBJ1-4; D is perhaps TRBD1 (5 bases). As DNA, the CDR3 is TGTGCCAGCAGTCCAGGGAATGAAAAACTGTTTTTT. Its protein product is CASSPGNEKLFF.